This entry concerns a single T cell receptor (beta chain). Its antigen is currently unknown. The PCR was carried out with 60 Vbeta primers and 13 Jbeta primers. The assay was immunoSEQ multiplex PCR, and TCRdb's table has in-frame clones only and misses some. The sample lists about 140,000 clones, around 66% occurring once. This specimen comes from a study of cytomegalovirus exposure and HLA in healthy donors. The study's findings and limits: Later on, an analysis found that several of the most significant clusters appeared to be linked to common viral pathogens, which included parvovirus B19. Later analysis reportedly placed an Asian-associated ancestry cluster below the roughly 640-donor mean in N-insertions.

This CDR3 contains 15 residues. Between the trimmed V and J ends, which lost 5 bases and 0 bases, there was a span of 14 bases. Germline CDR1 reads SGHTA; CDR2 reads FQGNSA. Sequencing was carried out using PBMCs. The rearrangement joins TRBV7-2 to TRBJ2-7; D is perhaps TRBD1 (5 bases). The receptor comes from a woman aged 55-75 years in good health and CMV-seronegative. The CDR3 nucleotides are TGTGCCAGCAGCCCCCAGGGCGGCCCCTCCTACGAGCAGTACTTC. This translates into CASSPQGGPSYEQYF.